The 31 T cell receptor beta chains reported below all come from one sample, sequenced in a study of OX40 agonist ivuxolimab in advanced cancers. Assay used: immunoSEQ multiplex PCR; TCRdb lists only in-frame clones, some missing. The sample yields some 39,000 clones, 90% seen once. Sequencing was performed on CD4+ or CD8+ T cells sorted from blood, taken in a trial of the OX40 agonist ivuxolimab. These TCRs come from an adult with an advanced solid tumor such as melanoma, head and neck, liver or kidney cancer.

In DNA, the CDR3 is TGTGCCAGCAGCCCCCGGGATCTGACCTACGAGCAGTACTTC. Translation: CASSPRDLTYEQYF. J is TRBJ2-7 and V is TRBV7-9, with a weak D call TRBD2 (5 bases). Trimming shortened V by 5 bases and J by 2 bases, and 13 bases separated the two germline ends. CDR3 length: 14 amino acids. Germline V gene lookup returns CDR1 SEHNR and CDR2 FQNEAQ (reference sequence).

The chain is built from TRBV18 and TRBJ2-7, with a tentative D call TRBD1 (5 bases). The CDR3 length is 13 residues. Germline CDR1 KGHSH, CDR2 LQKENI. The ends were cut back, 2 bases at V and 2 bases at J, with 7 bases in the middle. The CDR3 region is CASSPTGPYEQYF. CDR3 coding DNA: TGTGCCAGCTCACCAACAGGCCCCTACGAGCAGTACTTC. Combining the CDR3 with reference TRBV18 and TRBJ2-7 gives the whole variable domain NAGVMQNPRHLVRRRGQEARLRCSPMKGHSHVYWYRQLPEEGLKFMVYLQKENIIDESGMPKERFSAEFPKEGPSILRIQQVVRGDSAAYFCASSPTGPYEQYFGPGTRLTVT.

The chain carries TRBV11-2 and TRBJ2-1; 11 bases are shared with TRBD2. Trimming took 4 bases from V and 0 from J; bases not matched to a gene: 2. The CDR3 consists of 16 residues. Germline V CDR1 and CDR2: SGHAT, FQNNGV. The CDR3 coding sequence is TGTGCCAGCAGCTGGGGGACTAGCGGCTCCTACAATGAGCAGTTCTTC. Its protein is CASSWGTSGSYNEQFF.

This chain joins TRBV7-6 and TRBJ2-1; no clear D gene. V was cut by 5 bases and J by 5 bases, with 16 bases left in between. The CDR3 extends over 15 amino acids. CDR1 is SGHVS and CDR2 is FNYEAQ in the germline V gene. The CDR3 DNA reads TGTGCCAGCAGCCTCGCCAGGACGTGGAACAATGAGCAGTTCTTC. Protein product: CASSLARTWNNEQFF.

J is TRBJ2-1 and V is TRBV29-1, with 8 bases lining up with TRBD2. The germline gives CDR1 SQVTM, CDR2 ANQGSEA. J lost 7 bases, V lost 3 bases, and 11 bases had no gene match. CDR3 length: 15 residues. The CDR3 here is CSVETAEASGNEQFF. The CDR3 DNA follows: TGCAGCGTTGAGACAGCAGAGGCTAGCGGGAATGAGCAGTTCTTC.

The chain couples TRBV5-1 to TRBJ2-5, with TRBD2 matching 7 bases. The CDR3 spans 15 residues. J lost 5 bases, V lost 4 bases, and 11 bases had no gene match. CDR1 and CDR2 from the germline V gene are SGHRS and YFSETQ. CDR3 region: CASSPNSGRGETQYF. The CDR3 DNA reads TGCGCCAGCAGCCCCAATAGCGGGCGAGGGGAGACCCAGTACTTC.

This clone was seen only once. DNA for the CDR3: TGTGCCAGCAGTCCCCCGGGACAGGTGCCCGAGCAGTACTTC. Residues: CASSPPGQVPEQYF. The rearrangement uses TRBV28 and TRBJ2-7, with 8 bases that match TRBD1. V lost 5 bases, J lost 6 bases, and 9 bases stayed unmatched. The CDR3 totals 14 residues. Germline V gene sequence: CDR1 MDHEN, CDR2 SYDVKM. The complete variable domain, with remaining parts taken from reference TRBV28 and TRBJ2-7, reads DVKVTQSSRYLVKRTGEKVFLECVQDMDHENMFWYRQDPGLGLRLIYFSYDVKMKEKGDIPEGYSVSREKKERFSLILESASTNQTSMYLCASSPPGQVPEQYFGPGTRLTVT.

This rearrangement joins TRBV6-5 to TRBJ2-5; tentative D call: TRBD1 (5 bases). In germline, CDR1 is MNHEY, CDR2 SVGAGI. CDR3 length: 15 amino acids. Trimming removed 2 bases at V and 7 bases at J, with 17 bases between. The CDR3 DNA sequence: TGTGCCAGCAGTTACGCCCCCTCCCAGGGCGGGACCCAGTACTTC. Residues: CASSYAPSQGGTQYF.

The chain is built from TRBV7-3 and TRBJ1-4; D is ambiguous. CDR3 length: 16 residues. Deletions cut 6 bases from V and 6 bases from J, with 20 bases between. Germline loops: CDR1 SGHTA, CDR2 FQGTGA. The CDR3 DNA reads as TGTGCCAGCAGTACCAACGTAGGGAACGGGGATGAAAAACTGTTTTTT. Its protein is CASSTNVGNGDEKLFF.

This chain uses TRBV5-6 with TRBJ1-5, with D perhaps TRBD1 (5 bases). The CDR3 has 12 amino acids. Looked up from germline, CDR1 is SGHDT and CDR2 is YYEEEE. V lost 2 bases and J lost 6, with 6 bases in between. Written as DNA, the CDR3 is TGTGCCAGCAGCTTCGGGGGTCAGCCCCAGCATTTT. It yields the protein CASSFGGQPQHF.

This sequence joins TRBV6-1 and TRBJ2-1; 11 bases agree with TRBD2. The V gene's germline CDR1 is MNHNS and CDR2 SASEGT. V trimming: 2 bases; J trimming: 1 base; junction bases outside the gene matches: 10. There are 19 residues in the CDR3. The CDR3 nucleotides read TGTGCCAGCAGTGAACGGCCGACTAGCGGGGTTACGTCCTACAATGAGCAGTTCTTC. Its protein is CASSERPTSGVTSYNEQFF.

This chain links TRBV14 with TRBJ2-7; 9 bases are a match to TRBD2. The CDR3 consists of 18 residues. After removal of 1 base from V and 2 bases from J, the junction contained 12 bases not matched to a gene. The germline V gene encodes CDR1 SGHDN and CDR2 FVKESK. CDR3 loop: CASSQGVFSGRSAYEQYF. For the CDR3, the DNA is TGTGCCAGCAGCCAAGGGGTGTTTAGCGGGAGATCGGCCTACGAGCAGTACTTC.

This chain uses TRBV28 with TRBJ1-1; perhaps TRBD1 as D (5 bases). The CDR3 consists of 16 residues. Trimming cost V 1 base and J 4 bases, with 16 bases left between them. Germline-derived CDR1 and CDR2 are MDHEN and SYDVKM. In nucleotides, the CDR3 is TGTGCCAGCAGTTTATTTAGGGGAAAAGTGTTCACTGAAGCTTTCTTT. Translation: CASSLFRGKVFTEAFF.

This clone was seen a single time. CDR3 in DNA: TGTGCCAGCAGTCAGATCGGGGGGGCAACTAATGAAAAACTGTTTTTT. It specifies CASSQIGGATNEKLFF. The chain couples TRBV7-9 to TRBJ1-4; D might be TRBD1 (5 bases). V was trimmed by 6 bases and J by 0 bases, leaving 14 bases between them. Germline V gene sequence: CDR1 SEHNR, CDR2 FQNEAQ (reference sequence). This CDR3 comprises 16 residues.

The chain uses TRBV12-5 and TRBJ2-1; D ambiguous. Deletions cut 6 bases from V and 2 bases from J, with 14 bases between. The CDR3 loop spans 15 amino acids. Germline CDR1 LGHNT, CDR2 FRNRAP. CDR3 coding DNA: TGTGCTAGTGGAACGAAACAGAGAACCTACAATGAGCAGTTCTTC. Protein: CASGTKQRTYNEQFF.

The chain combines TRBV28 with TRBJ2-7, with 10 bases fitting TRBD2. CDR1 and CDR2 from the germline V gene are MDHEN and SYDVKM. The V gene end was trimmed by 8 bases and the J gene end by 9 bases; junction bases not matched to a gene: 10. This CDR3 is built from 13 residues. The CDR3, as DNA: TGTGCCAGCCTCAGCGGGAGGGCCGGGGGGCAGTACTTC. Translation gives CASLSGRAGGQYF.

This clone was detected once. This chain links TRBV5-1 with TRBJ2-3; 7 bases align to TRBD2. This CDR3 is built from 16 residues. V shed 4 bases, J shed 3 bases, and the junction held 11 bases outside the gene matches. Germline CDR1 and CDR2: SGHRS and YFSETQ. The CDR3: CASSPGRGGSTDTQYF. CDR3 nucleotides: TGCGCCAGCAGCCCCGGTCGGGGCGGGAGTACAGATACGCAGTATTTT.

The V call is TRBV18, the J call TRBJ1-5; no reliable D call. Germline V gives CDR1 KGHSH, CDR2 LQKENI. V was pared by 1 base and J by 4 bases, with 8 bases between. CDR3 size: 14 residues. CDR3 nucleotides: TGTGCCAGCTCACCACAAACCGATAATCAGCCCCAGCATTTT. This encodes CASSPQTDNQPQHF.

The chain combines TRBV15 with TRBJ1-4, with a weak D call TRBD1 (6 bases). V lost 2 bases to trimming and J lost 7 bases, with 17 bases between them. The CDR3 runs 16 residues. From germline, CDR1 is LNHNV and CDR2 YYDKDF (reference sequence). Here the CDR3 reads CATSRPQGRGGEKLFF. The CDR3 DNA sequence: TGTGCCACCAGCAGACCCCAGGGCAGGGGCGGTGAAAAACTGTTTTTT.

The V gene is TRBV7-8, the J gene TRBJ1-5, with 7 bases fitting TRBD1. After removal of 2 bases from V and 11 bases from J, the junction contained 6 bases not matched to a gene. Germline values: CDR1 SGHVS, CDR2 FQNEAQ. CDR3 size: 13 residues. In DNA, the CDR3 is TGTGCCAGCAGCTTAAGACAGGGTGGGACCCAGCATTTT. This translates into CASSLRQGGTQHF.

The chain carries TRBV11-2 and TRBJ2-5; TRBD2 matches at 10 bases. The J segment lost 5 bases and the V segment lost 3 bases, leaving 9 bases of the junction unmatched. The CDR3 is 16 amino acids. The germline gives CDR1 SGHAT, CDR2 FQNNGV. The chain's CDR3 is CASSFVASGSGETQYF. DNA for the CDR3: TGTGCCAGCAGCTTTGTCGCTAGCGGGAGTGGGGAGACCCAGTACTTC.

The chain has TRBV6-6 and TRBJ1-5; possibly TRBD1 for D (5 bases). Germline V gene lookup returns CDR1 MNHNY and CDR2 SVGAGI (reference sequence). Trimming removed 6 bases at V and 9 bases at J, with 12 bases between. The CDR3 spans 12 residues. CDR3 bases: TGTGCCAGCAGCCGGGTTCAGGGGCCCCAGCATTTT. Its translation is CASSRVQGPQHF.

The chain employs TRBV28 and TRBJ1-6; no definite D call. Trimming took 3 bases from V and 6 from J, leaving 9 bases between them. Germline V gene sequence: CDR1 MDHEN, CDR2 SYDVKM. The CDR3 loop spans 14 amino acids. CDR3 nucleotides: TGTGCCAGCAGTTTGCAGAACTTTAATTCACCCCTCCACTTT. Encoded protein: CASSLQNFNSPLHF.

The chain uses TRBV18 and TRBJ2-5; 8 bases fit TRBD1. Trimming at V came to 5 bases and at J to 5 bases, leaving 4 bases not matched to a gene. Germline loops: CDR1 KGHSH, CDR2 LQKENI. The length of the CDR3 is 13 residues. Written as DNA, the CDR3 is TGTGCCAGCTCATCGGGACAGGTGGAGACCCAGTACTTC. Its translation is CASSSGQVETQYF.

The chain combines TRBV5-1 with TRBJ2-2; 12 bases are shared with TRBD2. This CDR3 is built from 17 residues. Germline V gene sequence: CDR1 SGHRS, CDR2 YFSETQ. The V segment lost 5 bases and the J segment 6 bases; nucleotides outside the gene matches: 11. CDR3 protein: CASRHRLAGASAGELFF. DNA of the CDR3: TGCGCCAGCAGACATAGACTAGCGGGAGCGAGCGCCGGGGAGCTGTTTTTT.

The rearrangement uses TRBV5-1 and TRBJ1-1; D not resolved. Germline V gene data show CDR1 as SGHRS and CDR2 as YFSETQ. The CDR3 length is 14 residues. With 5 bases removed from V and 1 base from J, the gap between germline ends came to 12 bases. As DNA, the CDR3 is TGCGCCAGCAGGGTAATTCAGACGAACACTGAAGCTTTCTTT. Amino acid sequence: CASRVIQTNTEAFF. Combining the CDR3 with reference TRBV5-1 and TRBJ1-1 gives the whole variable domain KAGVTQTPRYLIKTRGQQVTLSCSPISGHRSVSWYQQTPGQGLQFLFEYFSETQRNKGNFPGRFSGRQFSNSRSEMNVSTLELGDSALYLCASRVIQTNTEAFFGQGTRLTVV.

V usage is TRBV5-1 and J usage is TRBJ2-3, with a possible D match to TRBD1 (6 bases). This CDR3 has 14 amino acids. Trimming took 4 bases from V and 2 from J, leaving 11 bases between them. CDR1 and CDR2 (germline): SGHRS, YFSETQ. CDR3 in amino acids: CASSKGQFTDTQYF. The DNA for the CDR3 is TGCGCCAGCAGCAAAGGACAGTTCACAGATACGCAGTATTTT. Drawing the rest from reference TRBV5-1 and TRBJ2-3, the complete variable domain is KAGVTQTPRYLIKTRGQQVTLSCSPISGHRSVSWYQQTPGQGLQFLFEYFSETQRNKGNFPGRFSGRQFSNSRSEMNVSTLELGDSALYLCASSKGQFTDTQYFGPGTRLTVL.

This rearrangement joins TRBV28 to TRBJ2-4, with D uncertain. The CDR3 consists of 17 residues. CDR1 is MDHEN, CDR2 SYDVKM, per germline. Trimming took off 3 bases at V and 0 bases at J, with 15 bases between the two ends. The CDR3 DNA reads as TGTGCCAGCAGTTTTACCGGCGGCGGAATAGCCAAAAACATTCAGTACTTC. This gives the protein CASSFTGGGIAKNIQYF.

Concerning this clone itself: Germline and junction disagree at one end, which may indicate a read error. This CDR3 reads CAGSVGSGEVYEQYF. For the CDR3, the DNA is TGTGCCGGCAGCGTAGGGTCGGGAGAAGTCTACGAGCAGTACTTC. V is TRBV9 and J is TRBJ2-7, with D tentatively TRBD2 (6 bases). The CDR3 totals 15 residues. CDR1 and CDR2 from the germline V gene are SGDLS and YYNGEE. The entire variable domain, with the rest obtained from reference TRBV9 and TRBJ2-7, is as follows: DSGVTQTPKHLITATGQRVTLRCSPRSGDLSVYWYQQSLDQGLQFLIQYYNGEERAKGNILERFSAQQFPDLHSELNLSSLELGDSALYFCAGSVGSGEVYEQYFGPGTRLTVT.

The V call is TRBV27, the J call TRBJ1-5; D remains unclear. Trimming removed 6 bases at V and 3 bases at J, with 6 bases between. Per the germline V gene, CDR1 is MNHEY and CDR2 is SMNVEV (reference sequence). The CDR3 consists of 12 residues. CDR3 in amino acids: CASSGNNQPQHF. The CDR3 DNA reads as TGTGCCAGCAGCGGGAACAATCAGCCCCAGCATTTT.

The sample holds one count of this clone. The V and J genes are TRBV12-5 and TRBJ1-2; D remains unclear. The germline CDR1 and CDR2 sequences are LGHNT and FRNRAP. The CDR3 runs to 13 residues. The V end lost 3 bases, the J end lost 2 bases, and 7 bases lay between the germline ends. The CDR3 reads CASGFTQNYGYTF. Here the CDR3 DNA reads TGTGCTAGTGGTTTCACTCAGAACTATGGCTACACCTTC.